This entry lists 26 T cell receptor beta chains sequenced from one sample in a study of T-cell memory formation after mild COVID-19 (dated by TCRdb to about 2021). The library was built by means of 5' RACE. Sequencing instrument: Illumina NovaSeq 6000. The raw public data were reprocessed by TCRdb itself: fastp quality trimming at Q25, MiXCR clonotype calling, in-frame beta chains only. Each CDR3 protein gets just one entry, which takes the most common genes and DNA from the rows behind it. Recorded for this sample are fewer than 700,000 distinct CDR3 sequences; more than 15% of them occurred a single time. In total, the top ten clones hold 12% of the sample. Specimen: PBMCs or a T cell subset sorted from them (not recorded which). Receptors originate from an adult woman who had mild COVID-19 (a few samples of this study predate the infection). The sample titles of this study are shuffled in the database, so cell type and time point are left out; the donor was told from shared clones.

The gene calls are TRBV29-1 and TRBJ2-1; D call uncertain. The CDR3 length is 12 residues. From germline, CDR1 is SQVTM and CDR2 ANQGSEA. Trimming left V 8 bases short and J 4 bases short, with 12 bases between. The CDR3 bases are TGCAGCTGCGCGCGCGAGTACAATGAGCAGTTCTTC. This codes for CSCAREYNEQFF.

This clonotype was seen many times. The V call is TRBV12-3 or TRBV12-4, the J call TRBJ2-6, with D possibly being TRBD1 or TRBD2 (7 bases each). This CDR3 contains 15 residues. Trimming stripped 7 bases from V and 3 bases from J, with 13 bases between. Here the CDR3 reads CASTQGGLGANVLTF. DNA of the CDR3: TGTGCCAGCACCCAGGGGGGGCTTGGGGCCAACGTCCTGACTTTC.

The chain is built from TRBV5-1 and TRBJ1-2; D gene unclear. This CDR3 is built from 14 residues. The V gene's germline CDR1 is SGHRS and CDR2 YFSETQ. V lost 0 bases and J 4 bases, leaving 10 bases between the germline ends. The CDR3 loop reads CASSLAQESYGYTF. The DNA for the CDR3 is TGCGCCAGCAGCTTGGCCCAGGAATCCTATGGCTACACCTTC.

The V gene is TRBV5-1, the J gene TRBJ2-1; 10 bases line up with TRBD2. Germline V gene sequence: CDR1 SGHRS, CDR2 YFSETQ. Trimming removed 3 bases from V and 3 bases from J; junction bases left unmatched: 3. The CDR3 has 15 amino acids. DNA for the CDR3: TGCGCCAGCAGCTCCGGGACTAGCGACTACAATGAGCAGTTCTTC. It specifies CASSSGTSDYNEQFF.

This clonotype was observed a few times. The chain uses TRBV20-1 and TRBJ2-7; 11 positions agree with TRBD2. V was pared by 5 bases and J by 2 bases, with 8 bases of the junction left unmatched. CDR1 and CDR2 from the germline V gene are DFQATT and SNEGSKA (reference sequence). The CDR3 extends over 15 amino acids. CDR3 loop: CSARPTSGSPYEQYF. CDR3 coding DNA: TGCAGTGCTCGACCAACTAGCGGGAGCCCCTACGAGCAGTACTTC.

The CDR3, as DNA: TGCGCCAGCAGCTTTCTTTCTAGCGGGGGCACAGATACGCAGTATTTT. It yields the protein CASSFLSSGGTDTQYF. The chain recombines TRBV5-1 with TRBJ2-3; TRBD2 agrees at 9 bases. The V and J ends lost 2 bases and 1 base, in that order; junction bases with no gene match: 5. Looked up from germline, CDR1 is SGHRS and CDR2 is YFSETQ. The CDR3 is made up of 16 amino acids.

CDR3 coding DNA: TGTGCCAGCAGTGACTCAGAGCGGGGGGACTACAATGAGCAGTTCTTC. It translates to CASSDSERGDYNEQFF. The V gene is TRBV6-4, the J gene TRBJ2-1; 9 bases are shared with TRBD2. After removal of 0 bases from V and 3 bases from J, the junction contained 3 bases not matched to a gene. The CDR3 totals 16 residues. CDR1 and CDR2 (germline): MRHNA, SNTAGT.

This clonotype was picked up a small number of times. J is TRBJ2-2 and V is TRBV6-2 or TRBV6-3; D ambiguous. In germline, CDR1 is MNHEY, CDR2 SVGEGT. V gave up 5 bases and J gave up 6 bases, with 7 bases separating them. The CDR3 spans 12 residues. CDR3 residues: CASSHFAGELFF. CDR3 nucleotide sequence: TGTGCCAGCAGTCACTTCGCCGGGGAGCTGTTTTTT.

A few counts support this clonotype. The J gene is TRBJ1-2, the V gene TRBV12-3 or TRBV12-4, with D possibly matching TRBD1 (6 bases). Trimming took 7 bases from V and 4 from J, leaving 13 bases between them. CDR3 length: 13 residues. The CDR3 here is CASTLGALYGYTF. Written as DNA, the CDR3 is TGTGCCAGCACCTTGGGGGCACTCTATGGCTACACCTTC.

The chain couples TRBV5-5 to TRBJ2-7; 11 positions agree with TRBD2. Germline CDR1 reads SGHKS; CDR2 reads YYEKEE (reference sequence). J was trimmed by 2 bases and V by 1 base; bases with no gene match: 11. The CDR3 has 18 amino acids. This chain's CDR3 is CASSLPQEPGLAAYEQYF. For the CDR3, the DNA is TGTGCCAGCAGCTTGCCACAGGAGCCGGGACTAGCGGCCTACGAGCAGTACTTC.

The rearrangement uses TRBV7-2 and TRBJ2-2; D is unresolved. In germline, CDR1 is SGHTA, CDR2 FQGNSA. The CDR3 totals 11 residues. Trimming removed 7 bases from V and 7 bases from J, with 7 bases in between. CDR3 sequence (DNA): TGTGCCAGCACCCCAGTCGGGGAGCTGTTTTTT. It is translated as CASTPVGELFF.

V usage is TRBV25-1 and J usage is TRBJ2-6; 7 nucleotides line up with TRBD2. After removal of 3 bases from V and 1 base from J, the junction contained 6 bases not matched to a gene. CDR1 and CDR2 (germline): MGHDK, SYGVNS. The CDR3 covers 17 residues. The CDR3 bases are TGTGCCAGCAGTGAGGGGGGGACGGTTTCTGGGGCCAACGTCCTGACTTTC. This sequence encodes CASSEGGTVSGANVLTF.

The chain links TRBV4-1 to TRBJ1-1; D is possibly TRBD1 (6 bases). Germline assignment: CDR1 MGHRA and CDR2 YSYEKL. The CDR3 is 16 amino acids. V was cut by 2 bases and J by 0 bases, with 13 bases left in between. The CDR3: CASSQTFQGLNTEAFF. CDR3 nucleotide sequence: TGCGCCAGCAGCCAAACCTTTCAGGGGCTGAACACTGAAGCTTTCTTT.

Ten or more counts support this clonotype. The chain links TRBV7-2 to TRBJ2-6; D perhaps matches TRBD1 (6 bases). Germline values: CDR1 SGHTA, CDR2 FQGNSA. The CDR3 consists of 17 residues. The V gene lost 7 bases and the J gene lost 4 bases, with 20 bases spanning the gap. Here the CDR3 reads CASIGGQGLRGANVLTF. Here the CDR3 DNA reads TGTGCCAGCATAGGGGGACAAGGCCTAAGGGGGGCCAACGTCCTGACTTTC. The full variable domain, its missing parts supplied by reference TRBV7-2 and TRBJ2-6, is GAGVSQSPSNKVTEKGKDVELRCDPISGHTALYWYRQSLGQGLEFLIYFQGNSAPDKSGLPSDRFSAERTGGSVSTLTIQRTQQEDSAVYLCASIGGQGLRGANVLTFGAGSRLTVL.

J is TRBJ1-4 and V is TRBV7-2, with D unclear. V dropped 5 bases and J dropped 6 bases, with 13 bases sitting between them. Germline V gives CDR1 SGHTA, CDR2 FQGNSA. This CDR3 region has 14 residues. Here the CDR3 reads CASSARYRDEKLFF. The CDR3, as DNA: TGTGCCAGCAGCGCACGTTACCGGGATGAAAAACTGTTTTTT. Full variable domain (rest looked up from reference TRBV7-2 and TRBJ1-4): GAGVSQSPSNKVTEKGKDVELRCDPISGHTALYWYRQSLGQGLEFLIYFQGNSAPDKSGLPSDRFSAERTGGSVSTLTIQRTQQEDSAVYLCASSARYRDEKLFFGSGTQLSVL.

The genes are TRBV11-2 and TRBJ2-1; tentative D call: TRBD2 (5 bases). The germline V gene encodes CDR1 SGHAT and CDR2 FQNNGV. Trimming took 5 bases from V and 4 from J, leaving 15 bases between them. The CDR3 spans 15 residues. The CDR3 is CASSPYSRVYNEQFF. The CDR3 coding sequence is TGTGCCAGCAGCCCATACTCGAGGGTTTACAATGAGCAGTTCTTC.

This rearrangement joins TRBV15 to TRBJ2-1, with TRBD2 matching over 9 bases. CDR1 is LNHNV, CDR2 YYDKDF, per germline (reference sequence). The CDR3 spans 13 residues. V lost 6 bases to trimming and J lost 8 bases; unmatched junction nucleotides: 5. CDR3 nucleotides: TGTGCCACCAGGGCGGGGGGGCAGGATGAGCAGTTCTTC. Translated: CATRAGGQDEQFF.

The chain links TRBV20-1 to TRBJ2-1, with 8 positions matching TRBD2. Looked up from germline, CDR1 is DFQATT and CDR2 is SNEGSKA (reference sequence). V was clipped by 2 bases and J by 10 bases; unmatched bases: 10. This CDR3 has 14 amino acids. The CDR3 sequence is CSARIGRASGEQFF. CDR3 sequence (DNA): TGCAGTGCTAGAATCGGGAGGGCCTCGGGGGAGCAGTTCTTC.

V usage is TRBV12-3 or TRBV12-4 and J usage is TRBJ2-7; D not certain. The CDR3 totals 13 residues. Between the trimmed V and J ends, which lost 3 bases and 5 bases, there was a span of 11 bases. The CDR3 DNA sequence: TGTGCCAGCAGTTTTCCGTCCCTGGACGAGCAGTACTTC. It codes for CASSFPSLDEQYF.

The chain recombines TRBV13 with TRBJ2-7; D is perhaps TRBD2 (5 bases). Between the trimmed V and J ends, which lost 1 base and 2 bases, there was a span of 15 bases. The CDR3 totals 16 residues. The V gene's germline CDR1 is PRHDT and CDR2 FYEKMQ (reference sequence). The CDR3 DNA reads as TGTGCCAGCAGCTTAGAGAGGACTCTACTGACCTACGAGCAGTACTTC. Protein sequence: CASSLERTLLTYEQYF.

Notes on this clonotype: This may be a read error, as it is one base from a much larger clone. The V call is TRBV6-5, the J call TRBJ1-1, with 7 bases that match TRBD1. Germline values: CDR1 MNHEY, CDR2 SVGAGI. The CDR3 is made up of 13 amino acids. V shed 6 bases and J 1 base; nucleotides not matched to a gene: 2. This chain's CDR3 is CASRWDRNTEAFF. The CDR3 nucleotides read TGTGCCAGCAGATGGGACAGGAACACTGAAGCTTTCTTT.

V gene TRBV29-1 combines with J gene TRBJ2-7, with TRBD2 identical over 10 bases. With 4 bases clipped from V and 3 bases from J, the junction kept 3 bases outside the gene matches. This CDR3 has 13 amino acids. Germline CDR1 SQVTM, CDR2 ANQGSEA. CDR3 residues: CSVVVAGGYEQYF. As DNA, the CDR3 is TGCAGCGTTGTAGTAGCGGGAGGCTACGAGCAGTACTTC.

As regards this clonotype: Mismatch with germline at one junction end may stem from a read error. The chain recombines TRBV20-1 with TRBJ1-1; no definite D call. The CDR3 spans 13 residues. The germline V gene has CDR1 DFQATT and CDR2 SNEGSKA (reference sequence). CDR3: CSARDDLNTEAFF. The CDR3 nucleotides read TGCAGTGCAAGAGATGACCTAAACACTGAAGCTTTCTTT.

This clonotype was detected a few times. This sequence joins TRBV11-2 and TRBJ1-4; D gene ambiguous. V lost 3 bases and J 5 bases, leaving 13 bases between the germline ends. CDR1 is SGHAT and CDR2 is FQNNGV in the germline V gene. This CDR3 spans 15 amino acids. The DNA for the CDR3 is TGTGCCAGCAGCTTTTCTGGGCAGCCAAATGAAAAACTGTTTTTT. Protein: CASSFSGQPNEKLFF.

This clonotype came up a few times. The chain links TRBV6-2 or TRBV6-3 to TRBJ2-3; D gene ambiguous. The CDR3 spans 12 residues. Germline V lookup: CDR1 MNHEY, CDR2 SVGEGT. Deletions cut 2 bases from V and 6 bases from J, with 6 bases between. CDR3 nucleotides: TGTGCCAGCAGTTACGGCGAGGATACGCAGTATTTT. Residues: CASSYGEDTQYF.

There are a few counts of this clonotype. V usage is TRBV7-9 and J usage is TRBJ2-7, with D possibly being TRBD1 (6 bases). CDR3 size: 15 residues. From germline, CDR1 is SEHNR and CDR2 FQNEAQ (reference sequence). Trimming removed 5 bases from V and 3 bases from J, with 17 bases in between. The CDR3 nucleotides read TGTGCCAGCAGCCCGCGGAGAACAGGGCTCTACGAGCAGTACTTC. This translates into CASSPRRTGLYEQYF.